This record covers a single TCR beta chain. Assay used: immunoSEQ multiplex PCR; TCRdb lists only in-frame clones, some missing. The sample carries about 62,000 clones, more than 70% recorded once. The data originate from a study of technical replicates of blood from a few donors. Trimming took 4 bases from V and 10 from J; bases not matched to a gene: 4. Per germline, CDR1 LGHNA and CDR2 YNFKEQ. The CDR3 sequence is 12 residues long. The receptor was derived from a human donor in good health. Some clones in this sample may be carry-over from other donors' samples. The sequenced sample consisted of PBMCs. The chain joins TRBV4-2 to TRBJ2-1; TRBD2 agrees at 7 bases. This chain's CDR3 is CASSPNGREQFF. CDR3 sequence (DNA): TGTGCCAGCAGCCCAAACGGGAGGGAGCAGTTCTTC.